The 23 T cell receptor beta chains below all came from one sample that was sequenced in a study of low-dose radiotherapy and immunotherapy resistance in tumors (dated by TCRdb to between 2021 and 2024). The sequencer listed for this sample is Illumina HiSeq 2500. First-strand cDNA was synthesized with Superscript III and a set of TRAV- and TRBV-specific primers, covering both TCRalpha and TCRbeta chains. TCRs were amplified for 20 to 25 PCR cycles with Phusion, using a constant-region primer paired with the adapter attached to the V primers. TCRdb trimmed the raw reads at Q25, called clones with MiXCR and kept productive beta chains. For every CDR3 protein sequence, its rows merge into one entry that carries the most common genes and DNA. The sample contains about 39,000 distinct CDR3 sequences, 25% to 40% of them found a single time. The ten largest clones take up 3.5% to 4% of the sample. Interpreted using the paper, the time point label stands for: before trial treatment.

Sample: PBMCs, taken before treatment. These receptors all stem from a male donor with gallbladder cancer.

This clonotype has ten or more counts. The chain employs TRBV29-1 and TRBJ2-3; weak D call: TRBD1 (8 bases). The CDR3 loop spans 13 amino acids. V lost 6 bases and J 6 bases, leaving 16 bases between the germline ends. The V gene's germline CDR1 is SQVTM and CDR2 ANQGSEA. The CDR3 reads CSVGGTGLDTQYF. The CDR3 region has the DNA TGCAGCGTGGGGGGGACAGGCCTCGATACGCAGTATTTT.

The CDR3: CASSVGELFF. The CDR3 DNA reads TGTGCCAGCTCCGTCGGGGAGCTGTTTTTT. V gene TRBV28 combines with J gene TRBJ2-2; D remains unclear. V shed 8 bases and J shed 7 bases, with 5 bases lying between them. The CDR3 length is 10 residues. Looked up from germline, CDR1 is MDHEN and CDR2 is SYDVKM.

This chain connects TRBV28 to TRBJ2-7; D remains ambiguous. The V end lost 6 bases, the J end lost 0 bases, and 12 bases lay between the germline ends. From germline, CDR1 is MDHEN and CDR2 SYDVKM. The CDR3 extends over 14 amino acids. The CDR3 region has the DNA TGTGCCAGCAGCGTCGCCGGACCCTCCTACGAGCAGTACTTC. Translating it yields CASSVAGPSYEQYF.

CDR3 sequence reads: CAISPRGQRGEQFF. In DNA form, the CDR3 reads TGTGCCATCTCCCCCAGGGGGCAGAGGGGTGAGCAGTTCTTC. The chain employs TRBV10-3 and TRBJ2-1; TRBD1 aligns across 8 bases. V gave up 8 bases and J gave up 9 bases; unmatched junction bases: 12. In germline, CDR1 is ENHRY, CDR2 SYGVKD. The CDR3 contains 14 residues.

This clonotype was observed many times. This chain connects TRBV11-2 to TRBJ2-2; 10 positions match TRBD2. Germline CDR1 is SGHAT and CDR2 is FQNNGV. J was trimmed by 1 base and V by 4 bases; bases with no gene match: 3. The CDR3 is 16 residues long. CDR3 nucleotides: TGTGCCAGCAGCTGGCTAGCGGGGGTGAACACCGGGGAGCTGTTTTTT. It encodes CASSWLAGVNTGELFF.

On this clonotype itself: This likely came from a read error, as a far larger clone is one base away. V and J are TRBV29-1 and TRBJ2-1; D is ambiguous. V was pared by 8 bases and J by 10 bases, with 18 bases between. Germline CDR1 SQVTM, CDR2 ANQGSEA. CDR3 length equals 12 residues. Here the CDR3 DNA reads TGCAGCCCCAGGTGGGGTGGAGTCGAGCAGTTCTTC. It translates to CSPRWGGVEQFF.

The V call is TRBV29-1, the J call TRBJ1-4, with no clear D. Germline V gene lookup returns CDR1 SQVTM and CDR2 ANQGSEA. V was clipped by 6 bases and J by 5 bases, with 10 bases between them. This CDR3 region has 12 residues. This CDR3 reads CSVGWENEKLFF. The CDR3 bases are TGCAGCGTGGGATGGGAGAATGAAAAACTGTTTTTT. Looking up the rest from reference TRBV29-1 and TRBJ1-4 gives the full variable domain: SAVISQKPSRDICQRGTSLTIQCQVDSQVTMMFWYRQQPGQSLTLIATANQGSEATYESGFVIDKFPISRPNLTFSTLTVSNMSPEDSSIYLCSVGWENEKLFFGSGTQLSVL.

V usage is TRBV29-1 and J usage is TRBJ2-2; 7 nucleotides match TRBD2. The CDR3 sequence is 14 residues long. CDR1 and CDR2 from the germline V gene are SQVTM and ANQGSEA. Trimming at V came to 4 bases and at J to 4 bases, leaving 6 bases not matched to a gene. The CDR3 region has the DNA TGCAGCGTTGCAGTTTGGGAGGGCACCGGGGAGCTGTTTTTT. Its protein is CSVAVWEGTGELFF.

This clonotype was observed once. Germline and junction disagree at one end, which may indicate a read error. The rearrangement joins TRBV5-3 to TRBJ1-1; D might be TRBD1 (5 bases). TRBV5-3 carries the ORF label, with uncertain function. The CDR3 contains 14 residues. Written as DNA, the CDR3 is TGTGCCAGCAGCTTGGAAAGGGGCCTTTCTGAAGCTTTCTTT. Protein sequence: CASSLERGLSEAFF.

The chain carries TRBV5-1 and TRBJ2-7; 13 nucleotides line up with TRBD2. Germline CDR1 reads SGHRS; CDR2 reads YFSETQ. The V segment lost 4 bases and the J segment 6 bases; nucleotides outside the gene matches: 10. This CDR3 region has 16 residues. CDR3 DNA: TGCGCCAGCAGCCCCCTCGGACTAGCGGGAGACGGCGAGCAGTACTTC. This sequence encodes CASSPLGLAGDGEQYF.

The genes are TRBV7-2 and TRBJ1-4; D unclear. The V gene's germline CDR1 is SGHTA and CDR2 FQGNSA. V gave up 0 bases and J gave up 8 bases, with 16 bases separating them. CDR3 length equals 16 residues. CDR3 DNA sequence: TGTGCCAGCAGCTTAGCTGGTCTATTGACCTCCGAAAAACTGTTTTTT. It is translated as CASSLAGLLTSEKLFF.

The table lists this clonotype with a count of one. The chain employs TRBV2 and TRBJ1-5, with D possibly matching TRBD1 (6 bases). Germline CDR1 and CDR2: SNHLY and FYNNEI. The length of the CDR3 is 14 residues. V was trimmed by 4 bases and J by 1 base, leaving 8 bases between them. CDR3 DNA sequence: TGTGCCAGCAGTGGAGGACAGAGCAATCAGCCCCAGCATTTT. Its translation is CASSGGQSNQPQHF. Variable domain in full (rest from reference TRBV2 and TRBJ1-5): EPEVTQTPSHQVTQMGQEVILRCVPISNHLYFYWYRQILGQKVEFLVSFYNNEISEKSEIFDDQFSVERPDGSNFTLKIRSTKLEDSAMYFCASSGGQSNQPQHFGDGTRLSIL.

This clonotype was recorded a few times. This sequence joins TRBV7-2 and TRBJ2-5, with TRBD1 as a possible D gene (5 bases). V shed 3 bases and J shed 1 base, with 6 bases lying between them. This CDR3 is 13 amino acids long. Germline-derived CDR1 and CDR2 are SGHTA and FQGNSA. For the CDR3, the DNA is TGTGCCAGCAGCTTGGGGCCCCAAGAGACCCAGTACTTC. Translation: CASSLGPQETQYF.

This clonotype occurred many times. This chain joins TRBV5-1 and TRBJ2-7, with 7 bases identical to TRBD1. V dropped 0 bases and J dropped 5; count of bases not matched to a gene: 5. Germline lookup yields CDR1 SGHRS and CDR2 YFSETQ. The CDR3 totals 14 residues. The DNA of the CDR3 is TGCGCCAGCAGCTTGGACGCGACAGGGAACGAGCAGTACTTC. Translated, it gives CASSLDATGNEQYF.

As concerns this clonotype: Given a much more abundant clone one base away, this may be a read error. The chain is built from TRBV7-6 and TRBJ1-5, with a possible D match to TRBD1 (6 bases). The CDR3 consists of 17 residues. Germline-derived CDR1 and CDR2 are SGHVS and FNYEAQ. V was shortened by 5 bases and J by 2 bases, with 19 bases between the two germline ends. The CDR3 bases are TGTGCCAGCAGCCCAGGGGACCTGCGAGGTGGCAATCAGCCCCAGCATTTT. Protein sequence: CASSPGDLRGGNQPQHF.

J is TRBJ2-7 and V is TRBV6-2 or TRBV6-3; a weak D match, TRBD1 (6 bases). V was trimmed by 7 bases and J by 2 bases, leaving 15 bases between them. Per the germline V gene, CDR1 is MNHEY and CDR2 is SVGEGT. This CDR3 region has 14 residues. DNA for the CDR3: TGTGCCAGCACCTGGACAGAGCCAGCCTACGAGCAGTACTTC. Amino acid sequence: CASTWTEPAYEQYF.

This clonotype appeared many times. The CDR3 loop is CASSPGHGYEQYF. CDR3 sequence (DNA): TGTGCCAGCAGTCCGGGACACGGTTACGAGCAGTACTTC. The V and J genes are TRBV3-1 and TRBJ2-7, with a possible D match to TRBD1 (6 bases). V was trimmed by 6 bases and J by 4 bases, leaving 13 bases between them. Germline CDR1 is LGHDT and CDR2 is YNNKEL (reference sequence). The CDR3 is 13 amino acids.

This clonotype was counted many times. The V call is TRBV13, the J call TRBJ2-3, with 11 bases identical to TRBD1. Germline V CDR1 and CDR2: PRHDT, FYEKMQ (reference sequence). V trimming: 5 bases; J trimming: 4 bases; junction bases outside the gene matches: 5. This CDR3 has 15 amino acids. CDR3 nucleotides: TGTGCCAGCAGCCTTCCGGGACAGGGGGCAGATACGCAGTATTTT. Protein product: CASSLPGQGADTQYF.

The chain couples TRBV20-1 to TRBJ1-2; no reliable D call. CDR3 length: 14 residues. Per germline, CDR1 DFQATT and CDR2 SNEGSKA (reference sequence). V was cut by 3 bases and J by 0 bases, with 11 bases left in between. As DNA, the CDR3 is TGCAGTGCTAGGAATTGGGCAGCTAACTATGGCTACACCTTC. Translating it yields CSARNWAANYGYTF.

Details on this clonotype: It is likely a read error: a sequence one base away is far more abundant. J is TRBJ1-1 and V is TRBV10-3; D is unresolved. The CDR3 contains 14 residues. The V end lost 3 bases, the J end lost 1 base, and 9 bases lay between the germline ends. CDR1 is ENHRY, CDR2 SYGVKD, per germline. CDR3 sequence: CAISEWGGNTEAFF. The CDR3 nucleotides read TGTGCCATCAGTGAATGGGGAGGGAACACTGAAGCTTTCTTT.

This chain uses TRBV6-1 with TRBJ2-7; D is ambiguous. CDR1 is MNHNS, CDR2 SASEGT, per germline. The CDR3 sequence is 16 residues long. V shed 2 bases and J shed 0 bases, with 14 bases lying between them. CDR3 sequence: CASSEFGTVNSYEQYF. CDR3 coding DNA: TGTGCCAGCAGTGAATTCGGCACCGTTAACTCCTACGAGCAGTACTTC.

This clonotype has at least ten counts. This chain links TRBV12-3 or TRBV12-4 with TRBJ2-7, with D unresolved. The CDR3 runs 11 residues. The ends were cut back, 2 bases at V and 4 bases at J, with 3 bases in the middle. The CDR3 sequence: CASSLLYEQYF. The CDR3, as DNA: TGTGCCAGCAGTTTATTATACGAGCAGTACTTC.

This clonotype was seen at least ten times. The V gene is TRBV5-1, the J gene TRBJ2-7; D is possibly TRBD2 (6 bases). CDR1 and CDR2 from the germline V gene are SGHRS and YFSETQ. Trimming took 7 bases from V and 6 from J, leaving 17 bases between them. The CDR3 consists of 13 residues. The chain's CDR3 is CASGKGPRGEQYF. As DNA, the CDR3 is TGCGCCAGCGGAAAGGGGCCGCGGGGCGAGCAGTACTTC.